These T cell receptor beta chains were read from a single sample in a study of identical twins. TCRdb passed the 5' RACE reads through MiXCR, listing each CDR3 protein once. In the table there are around 220,000 distinct CDR3 sequences, over 11% of which are singletons. Sequenced sample: memory (CD45RO+) T cells sorted from blood. The receptors come from a woman aged 18-35 years in good health. Both conserved end residues are part of each CDR3. A D gene is named only where the DNA matches it firmly. Expanded clones get a size class; other rows say once, few or many, or leave the size out.

V gene	D gene	clone size	J gene	CDR3 DNA	CDR3 protein
TRBV18	-	-	TRBJ2-2	TGTGCCAGCTCCGTGGGGATCAACACCGGGGAGCTGTTTTTT	CASSVGINTGELFF
TRBV7-2	TRBD1	many	TRBJ1-5	TGTGCCAGCAGCTTTTACACAGGGGCAAATCAGCCCCAGCATTTT	CASSFYTGANQPQHF
TRBV20-1	-	once	TRBJ2-7	TGCAGTGCTAGCGGGGAGGAGCGGTGGTACGAGCAGTACTTC	CSASGEERWYEQYF
TRBV6-5	TRBD1	-	TRBJ2-7	TGTGCCAGCAGTTACCTGCCAACTATCACAGGGGGCGCGTCCTACGAGCAGTACTTC	CASSYLPTITGGASYEQYF
TRBV12-3/TRBV12-4	-	many	TRBJ2-3	TGTGCCAGCAGTCGCACGGGCCTCCTGGGGACAGATACGCAGTATTTT	CASSRTGLLGTDTQYF
TRBV12-3/TRBV12-4	-	-	TRBJ1-4	TGTGCCAGCAGTCCCCTGTGGGGTCTGCATGAAAAACTGTTTTTT	CASSPLWGLHEKLFF
TRBV2	-	-	TRBJ2-1	TGTGCCAGCAGTGGCGCGGGGAGCTCCTACAATGAGCAGTTCTTC	CASSGAGSSYNEQFF
TRBV29-1	-	-	TRBJ1-1	TGCAGCGCCCAGGGGCAGTGGAACACTGAAGCTTTCTTT	CSAQGQWNTEAFF
TRBV7-6	TRBD1	-	TRBJ2-7	TGTGCCAGCAGCTTGGGGACAGGGACCTCCTACGAGCAGTACTTC	CASSLGTGTSYEQYF
TRBV20-1	TRBD2	few	TRBJ2-1	TGCAGTGCTAGCCCTAGCGGACCTTTCAATGAGCAGTTCTTC	CSASPSGPFNEQFF
TRBV10-3	-	few	TRBJ2-3	TGTGCCTTCAGTCAACTAGAACATACGCAGTATTTT	CAFSQLEHTQYF
TRBV6-6	-	few	TRBJ2-7	TGTGCCAGCAGTCCCCTTGAGTCCGAGCAGTACTTC	CASSPLESEQYF
TRBV6-1	-	-	TRBJ2-3	TGTGCCAGCATCTGGGGCGGTACGCAGTATTTT	CASIWGGTQYF